This TCR beta chain is drawn from a study of blood T cell repertoires in COVID-19. This CDR3 is 12 amino acids long. The V gene lost 2 bases and the J gene lost 3 bases, with 4 bases spanning the gap. The germline V gene encodes CDR1 KGHSH and CDR2 LQKENI. Clones were sequenced by immunoSEQ multiplex PCR, and TCRdb holds only the in-frame ones, with some missing. The sample yields nearly 110,000 clones, 70% to 80% seen once. The genes are TRBV18 and TRBJ2-5; D remains unclear. This receptor was identified in a human donor with acute or convalescent COVID-19. The donor label of this sample is uncertain. Sequencing was done on a sample of peripheral blood. CDR3 sequence: CASSPEEETQYF. The CDR3 coding sequence is TGTGCCAGCTCACCAGAGGAAGAGACCCAGTACTTC.